This record covers a single TCR beta chain. These data are taken from a study of blood T cell repertoires in COVID-19. TCRdb keeps only in-frame clones here, not all; method: immunoSEQ multiplex PCR. This sample carries more than 200,000 clones, 70% to 85% of them seen once, and the ten largest clones take roughly 4.9%. Sequencing input: peripheral blood. The sequence derives from an elderly woman with active or convalescent COVID-19.

The CDR3 here is CASRLRVNTGELFF. The CDR3 nucleotides read TGTGCCAGCAGACTACGGGTGAACACCGGGGAGCTGTTTTTT. The V and J genes are TRBV5-8 and TRBJ2-2; D is unresolved. Germline assignment: CDR1 SGHTS and CDR2 YDEGEE. Trimming pared 5 bases from V and 1 base from J, leaving 9 bases between. CDR3 length: 14 residues.